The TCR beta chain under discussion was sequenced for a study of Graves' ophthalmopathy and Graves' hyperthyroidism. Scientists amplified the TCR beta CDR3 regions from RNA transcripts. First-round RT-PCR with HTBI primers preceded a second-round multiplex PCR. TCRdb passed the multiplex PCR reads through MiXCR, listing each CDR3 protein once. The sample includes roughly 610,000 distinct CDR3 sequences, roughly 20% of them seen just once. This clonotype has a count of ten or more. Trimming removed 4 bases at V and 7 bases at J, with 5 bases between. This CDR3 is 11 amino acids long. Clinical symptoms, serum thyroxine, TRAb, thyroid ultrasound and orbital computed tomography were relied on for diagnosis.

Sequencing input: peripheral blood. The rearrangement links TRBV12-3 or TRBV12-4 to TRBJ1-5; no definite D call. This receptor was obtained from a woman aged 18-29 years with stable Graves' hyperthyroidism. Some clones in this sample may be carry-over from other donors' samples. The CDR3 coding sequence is TGTGCCAGCAGTTCGGGGCAGCCCCAGCATTTT. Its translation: CASSSGQPQHF.